The 10 T cell receptor beta chains reported below all come from one sample, sequenced in a study of blood T cell repertoires in COVID-19. The repertoire was sequenced with immunoSEQ multiplex PCR; TCRdb's copy has only in-frame clones and lacks some. The repertoire holds roughly 450,000 clones, with about nine tenths as singletons. The specimen was PBMCs or T cells enriched from blood (not recorded which). The receptor set was obtained from a man in his late teens or twenties who had recovered from COVID-19.

This chain connects TRBV5-1 to TRBJ2-7, with a weak D call TRBD1 (5 bases). Trimming left V 0 bases short and J 6 bases short, with 13 bases between. The CDR3 totals 14 residues. CDR1 SGHRS and CDR2 YFSETQ come from the germline V gene. Written as DNA, the CDR3 is TGCGCCAGCAGCTTGGCGGCAGGGTCTTCCGAGCAGTACTTC. Encoded protein: CASSLAAGSSEQYF.

This chain links TRBV6-5 with TRBJ1-5, with TRBD1 identical over 8 bases. J lost 5 bases, V lost 6 bases, and 6 bases had no gene match. The CDR3 loop spans 14 amino acids. The germline gives CDR1 MNHEY, CDR2 SVGAGI. CDR3 sequence: CASSRTGPDQPQHF. In DNA, the CDR3 is TGTGCCAGCAGCCGGACAGGGCCCGATCAGCCCCAGCATTTT.

The table lists this clone with a count of one. The chain combines TRBV19 with TRBJ1-2; weak D call: TRBD1 (6 bases). V dropped 11 bases and J dropped 5 bases, with 21 bases sitting between them. The CDR3 sequence is 14 residues long. The germline CDR1 and CDR2 sequences are LNHDA and SQIVND (reference sequence). The CDR3 region has the DNA TGTGCCGCCCAACCCTCGGACAGATCTTATGGCTACACCTTC. This gives the protein CAAQPSDRSYGYTF.

The chain links TRBV3-1 (or the pseudogene TRBV3-2) to TRBJ2-5; 13 bases map to TRBD2. With V trimmed by 3 bases and J by 4 bases, 5 bases remained unmatched. CDR1 and CDR2 from the germline V gene are LGHDT and YNNKEL (reference sequence). The CDR3 is 16 residues long. The chain's CDR3 is CASSHNRLAGGETQYF. For the CDR3, the DNA is TGTGCCAGCAGCCATAATAGACTAGCGGGGGGAGAGACCCAGTACTTC.

V usage is TRBV2 and J usage is TRBJ2-1; 10 bases agree with TRBD1. This CDR3 has 16 amino acids. The V gene's germline CDR1 is SNHLY and CDR2 FYNNEI. The V segment lost 2 bases and the J segment 3 bases; nucleotides outside the gene matches: 4. In nucleotides, the CDR3 is TGTGCCAGCAGTGAACGGACAGGGGGAGGCTACAATGAGCAGTTCTTC. The encoded protein is CASSERTGGGYNEQFF.

The chain has TRBV19 and TRBJ1-6, with D unclear. The germline CDR1 and CDR2 sequences are LNHDA and SQIVND (reference sequence). CDR3 length: 16 residues. V was shortened by 3 bases and J by 7 bases, with 16 bases between the two germline ends. The CDR3 sequence is CASSIGGLIYNSPLHF. CDR3 nucleotide sequence: TGTGCCAGTAGTATCGGCGGCCTTATTTACAATTCACCCCTCCACTTT.

CDR3 DNA sequence: TGTGCCAGCAGTTCCTCTACGACAGGGTCCGCCCTCCACTTT. This codes for CASSSSTTGSALHF. J is TRBJ1-6 and V is TRBV27; 7 bases map to TRBD1. CDR3 length: 14 amino acids. V shed 4 bases and J 14 bases; nucleotides not matched to a gene: 11. Germline lookup yields CDR1 MNHEY and CDR2 SMNVEV (reference sequence).

V usage is TRBV19 and J usage is TRBJ2-1; TRBD2 agrees at 13 bases. Germline V gene data show CDR1 as LNHDA and CDR2 as SQIVND (reference sequence). The CDR3 has 19 residues. V shed 5 bases, J shed 0 bases, and the junction held 10 bases outside the gene matches. This chain's CDR3 is CASSDLGTSGTYSYNEQFF. CDR3 DNA sequence: TGTGCCAGTAGTGACCTAGGGACTAGCGGGACCTACTCCTACAATGAGCAGTTCTTC.

This clone is a singleton in its sample. V usage is TRBV13 and J usage is TRBJ2-7, with D perhaps matching TRBD1 (6 bases). Germline values: CDR1 PRHDT, CDR2 FYEKMQ (reference sequence). V was clipped by 4 bases and J by 3 bases, with 19 bases between them. CDR3 size: 16 residues. For the CDR3, the DNA is TGTGCCAGCAGCTCGAGACAGGACCCTAACTTCTACGAGCAGTACTTC. It encodes CASSSRQDPNFYEQYF. The full variable domain, its missing parts supplied by reference TRBV13 and TRBJ2-7, is AAGVIQSPRHLIKEKRETATLKCYPIPRHDTVYWYQQGPGQDPQFLISFYEKMQSDKGSIPDRFSAQQFSDYHSELNMSSLELGDSALYFCASSSRQDPNFYEQYFGPGTRLTVT.

CDR3 sequence (DNA): TGTGCCACCAGCCCGGACAGGTTGGACGAGCAGTACTTC. The encoded protein is CATSPDRLDEQYF. The chain joins TRBV15 to TRBJ2-7; 7 bases agree with TRBD1. The CDR3 is 13 residues long. In germline, CDR1 is LNHNV, CDR2 YYDKDF (reference sequence). The V segment lost 5 bases and the J segment 5 bases; nucleotides outside the gene matches: 6.